This TCR delta chain came from a study of delta chains in infants with herpesvirus infections (dated by TCRdb to 2021 to 2024). Describing the broader study: From birth, the study prospectively followed a Ugandan infant birth cohort to characterize gammadelta T cell responses to primary cytomegalovirus (CMV) infection. The study looked for a public fetal Vdelta1/Vgamma8 gammadelta TCR clonotype in infants infected with CMV after birth. From PBMC, gammadelta TCRs were sequenced for about 20 CMV-infected infants (one congenitally infected) and several CMV-uninfected infants who had sufficient sample available. By approximate age, the infant blood samples fell into groups of 1.5, 4, 8 and 12 months. Belgian fetal and cord blood gammadelta TCR data that had been published previously were included solely for comparison and were not produced in this cohort. Broad study findings and their caveats: Limitations noted by the authors included a small sample size and a lack of race- or environment-matched controls, because nearly all Ugandans acquire CMV before adulthood. In CMV-uninfected infants, the public clonotype might still exist at levels below the detection limit. Detection of the public clonotype was limited to the first time point after infection, and the public clonotype was not found in uninfected infants or in infants infected after 120 days. Within Vdelta1 cells, the frequency of the public clonotype appeared to be inversely correlated with age at infection and to decay rapidly, seemingly not persisting past roughly two months. Of about 19 CMV-infected infants, 4 carried the public Vdelta1 clonotype: three infants infected postnatally before 120 days of age and the congenitally infected infant.

Library prep was done by RT-PCR. To generate TCR cDNA, RNA from PBMC was reverse transcribed using SuperScript II together with primers specific for the gamma chain and the delta chain. The cDNA was purified with AMPure XP beads, then amplified and indexed with Illumina adapters using the Nextera XT Index Kit. Sequencing of the gammadelta TCR libraries was done on an Illumina MiSeq using a V2 300-cycle kit. In the original analysis: Using MiXCR v2.1.12, CDR3 sequences were assembled, and reads were mapped onto D, J and V genes obtained from GenBank. VDJtools v1.2.1 was used to perform repertoire analyses of the CDR3 clonotypes. For TCRdb, the public reads were processed anew by CATT, and duplicate DNA sequences were folded into one row. The V and J calls reflect TCRdb's pipeline rather than the authors' work. The sample table contains roughly 120 delta-chain clones; only one count was recorded for 10% to 11% of them. The ten largest clonotypes hold 75% to 95% of the sample.

From its cysteine to its phenylalanine, the CDR3 spans 17 amino acids. Solely the CDR3 DNA is kept, with 51 bases framed from the first base. CDR1 and CDR2, per the germline V gene, are GEAIGNYY and EKD. Here V drops 3 bases and J drops 10 bases, and the junction holds 17 bases not matched to any gene. This clone was observed a handful of times. No antigen is known for it. TCRdb has a much larger clone's protein, which differs at residue 6 from the translation of this DNA, likely because of a read error; what is shown is the protein translated from the DNA. Pregnant women getting prenatal care were recruited in Kampala, Uganda, and their infants were enrolled; maternal HIV status had to be documented. Home visits to families took place weekly, and collection of infant clinical information, oral swabs and peripheral blood began at 6 weeks of age and was repeated every 4 months after that. Blood was drawn into heparin tubes, and PBMC were isolated via Ficoll-Paque density gradient centrifugation and then cryopreserved.

The rearrangement joined TRDV2 to TRDJ1; TRDD3 fits 12 bases in the junction. The sequence was obtained from a human donor who was a Ugandan infant, either HIV-exposed or HIV-unexposed (not recorded which). The input for sequencing was peripheral blood, taken at time point 2 of longitudinal follow-up. The DNA reads TGTGCCTGTGACTATCCGAACTACTGGGGGATACCACAGGGACTCATCTTT. It specifies CACDYPNYWGIPQGLIF.